The 22 T cell receptor beta chains in this list originate from one sample, sequenced in a study of blood T cell repertoires in COVID-19. Assay used: immunoSEQ multiplex PCR; TCRdb lists only in-frame clones, some missing. The sample yields 400,000 to 450,000 clones, 70% to 90% seen once. Sequences were obtained from peripheral blood. These receptor sequences come from a man aged 18 to 30 with COVID-19, enrolled during active disease.

The chain carries TRBV7-8 and TRBJ2-3, with 10 bases aligning to TRBD1. The CDR3 has 19 amino acids. Germline V lookup: CDR1 SGHVS, CDR2 FQNEAQ. The V and J ends lost 3 bases and 0 bases, in that order; junction bases with no gene match: 12. The CDR3, as DNA: TGTGCCAGCAGCTTGAGGGGACAGGGGTCGGGGACTAGCACAGATACGCAGTATTTT. This codes for CASSLRGQGSGTSTDTQYF.

V gene TRBV6-5 combines with J gene TRBJ2-1; TRBD2 agrees at 9 bases. Germline assignment: CDR1 MNHEY and CDR2 SVGAGI. The CDR3 loop spans 13 amino acids. The V and J ends lost 6 bases and 7 bases, in that order; junction bases with no gene match: 4. CDR3 nucleotides: TGTGCCAGCAGGGCTAGCGGGAAGAATGAGCAGTTCTTC. Amino acids: CASRASGKNEQFF.

Only one count was recorded for this clone. The chain combines TRBV2 with TRBJ1-5, with D possibly being TRBD1 (6 bases). Germline V gene sequence: CDR1 SNHLY, CDR2 FYNNEI. CDR3 length: 13 residues. V lost 7 bases and J 4 bases, leaving 11 bases between the germline ends. The CDR3 region is CASKERGNQPQHF. The CDR3 bases are TGTGCCAGCAAGGAGAGGGGGAATCAGCCCCAGCATTTT.

V and J are TRBV19 and TRBJ2-1; D is unresolved. Germline V gives CDR1 LNHDA, CDR2 SQIVND (reference sequence). The germline V and J ends were trimmed by 2 bases and 0 bases, with 5 bases remaining between them. The CDR3 consists of 14 residues. CDR3: CASSIMSSYNEQFF. The CDR3 DNA is TGTGCCAGTAGTATAATGAGCTCCTACAATGAGCAGTTCTTC. Using reference TRBV19 and TRBJ2-1 for the parts outside the CDR3, the full variable domain is DGGITQSPKYLFRKEGQNVTLSCEQNLNHDAMYWYRQDPGQGLRLIYYSQIVNDFQKGDIAEGYSVSREKKESFPLTVTSAQKNPTAFYLCASSIMSSYNEQFFGPGTRLTVL.

The chain links TRBV24-1 to TRBJ2-1; a weak D match, TRBD2 (5 bases). The V gene's germline CDR1 is KGHDR and CDR2 SFDVKD. This CDR3 spans 17 amino acids. V shed 2 bases and J shed 7 bases, with 20 bases lying between them. The CDR3 sequence is CATSDSEGWNPKNEQFF. For the CDR3, the DNA is TGTGCCACCAGTGATTCCGAGGGCTGGAATCCTAAAAATGAGCAGTTCTTC.

This chain connects TRBV2 to TRBJ2-2; possible D gene TRBD1, 5 bases. This CDR3 comprises 16 residues. CDR1 is SNHLY and CDR2 is FYNNEI in the germline V gene. The V end lost 3 bases, the J end lost 0 bases, and 11 bases lay between the germline ends. The CDR3 bases are TGTGCCAGCAGTGAGGCTGGGGCTACGAACACCGGGGAGCTGTTTTTT. Translating gives CASSEAGATNTGELFF. Variable domain in full (rest from reference TRBV2 and TRBJ2-2): EPEVTQTPSHQVTQMGQEVILRCVPISNHLYFYWYRQILGQKVEFLVSFYNNEISEKSEIFDDQFSVERPDGSNFTLKIRSTKLEDSAMYFCASSEAGATNTGELFFGEGSRLTVL.

The chain uses TRBV5-4 and TRBJ1-1; perhaps TRBD1 as D (5 bases). V gave up 2 bases and J gave up 3 bases, with 8 bases separating them. The CDR3 length is 13 residues. The germline CDR1 and CDR2 sequences are SGHNT and YYREEE (reference sequence). The CDR3 loop is CASSFGGYTEAFF. The CDR3 DNA sequence: TGTGCCAGCAGCTTCGGGGGGTACACTGAAGCTTTCTTT.

This rearrangement joins TRBV2 to TRBJ2-7; D is unresolved. Germline V gene data show CDR1 as SNHLY and CDR2 as FYNNEI. The V end lost 4 bases, the J end lost 6 bases, and 10 bases lay between the germline ends. The CDR3 has 12 amino acids. The CDR3 loop is CASSVTVFEQYF. The CDR3 nucleotides are TGTGCCAGCAGTGTAACGGTCTTCGAGCAGTACTTC.

The gene calls are TRBV4-1 and TRBJ1-5; TRBD1 agrees at 9 bases. CDR1 MGHRA and CDR2 YSYEKL come from the germline V gene. J gave up 0 bases and V 4 bases, and 10 bases lay outside the gene matches. The CDR3 length is 18 residues. CDR3 region: CASSRHTGGADSNQPQHF. DNA for the CDR3: TGCGCCAGCAGCCGACACACAGGGGGCGCGGATAGCAATCAGCCCCAGCATTTT.

This clone was counted once. The chain joins TRBV6-1 to TRBJ2-1; D is perhaps TRBD2 (6 bases). The CDR3 covers 16 residues. V was clipped by 0 bases and J by 4 bases, with 13 bases between them. CDR1 is MNHNS, CDR2 SASEGT, per germline. CDR3 region: CASSEAGTPPYNEQFF. In DNA, the CDR3 is TGTGCCAGCAGTGAAGCGGGGACTCCCCCTTACAATGAGCAGTTCTTC.

The rearrangement links TRBV6-5 to TRBJ2-7; TRBD1 matches 9 bases. The ends lost 6 bases at V and 3 bases at J; junction bases unmatched: 6. Germline-derived CDR1 and CDR2 are MNHEY and SVGAGI. The CDR3 loop spans 14 amino acids. CDR3 nucleotide sequence: TGTGCCAGCAGATACAGGACAGGGGTCTACGAGCAGTACTTC. Translation gives CASRYRTGVYEQYF.

DNA for the CDR3: TGCGCCAGCAGTCTCTCCGCCAGGAACTATTCACCCCTCCACTTT. This sequence encodes CASSLSARNYSPLHF. The chain recombines TRBV23-1 with TRBJ1-6; D call uncertain. TRBV23-1 is sorted into the ORF group, with uncertain function. V lost 4 bases and J lost 8, with 15 bases in between. This CDR3 has 15 amino acids.

The gene calls are TRBV11-3 and TRBJ2-5, with TRBD2 as a possible D gene (6 bases). The germline V gene encodes CDR1 SGHNT and CDR2 YENEEA. The CDR3 spans 15 residues. V lost 5 bases to trimming and J lost 5 bases, with 18 bases between them. Here the CDR3 DNA reads TGTGCCAGCAGCCATCGACTAGTCTCAATGGAGACCCAGTACTTC. It yields the protein CASSHRLVSMETQYF.

V gene TRBV6-6 combines with J gene TRBJ1-2; D is unresolved. Germline CDR1 MNHNY, CDR2 SVGAGI (reference sequence). This CDR3 is built from 13 residues. V dropped 1 base and J dropped 5 bases, with 8 bases sitting between them. CDR3 sequence: CASSYYPQYGYTF. The CDR3, as DNA: TGTGCCAGCAGTTACTACCCCCAGTATGGCTACACCTTC.

The genes are TRBV6-5 and TRBJ2-7; perhaps TRBD2 as D (6 bases). Germline V gene sequence: CDR1 MNHEY, CDR2 SVGAGI. The CDR3 is 15 residues long. Trimming removed 6 bases from V and 3 bases from J, with 18 bases in between. CDR3 residues: CASRLISGSYYEQYF. The CDR3 coding sequence is TGTGCCAGCAGACTTATTAGCGGAAGTTACTACGAGCAGTACTTC.

CDR3 nucleotide sequence: TGTGCCAGCAGATTTACTAATGGAGATACGCAGTATTTT. This gives the protein CASRFTNGDTQYF. The chain recombines TRBV5-4 with TRBJ2-3; D uncertain. The CDR3 spans 13 residues. CDR1 is SGHNT, CDR2 YYREEE, per germline (reference sequence). V shed 5 bases and J shed 5 bases, with 12 bases lying between them.

This clone was found once. The V and J genes are TRBV6-5 and TRBJ2-7; TRBD2 aligns across 12 bases. CDR1 and CDR2 from the germline V gene are MNHEY and SVGAGI. Losses at the gene ends were 7 bases for V and 4 bases for J; bases not matched to a gene: 8. There are 15 residues in the CDR3. CDR3 in DNA: TGTGCCAGCACTATAGGGACTAGCGGGTCTTACGAGCAGTACTTC. This encodes CASTIGTSGSYEQYF.

The chain recombines TRBV2 with TRBJ2-5; 8 nucleotides line up with TRBD2. The germline V gene encodes CDR1 SNHLY and CDR2 FYNNEI. This CDR3 spans 12 amino acids. Trimming removed 10 bases from V and 4 bases from J; junction bases left unmatched: 5. DNA of the CDR3: TGTGCCATATCAACTAGCGGAGAGACCCAGTACTTC. Its protein product is CAISTSGETQYF.

The V call is TRBV3-1 (or the pseudogene TRBV3-2), the J call TRBJ2-1; 7 bases match TRBD2. CDR1 is LGHDT and CDR2 is YNNKEL in the germline V gene (reference sequence). The V and J ends lost 7 bases and 5 bases, in that order; junction bases with no gene match: 8. The CDR3 loop spans 14 amino acids. The CDR3 nucleotides read TGTGCCAGCATGGGGAGGGCCGTGGACAATGAGCAGTTCTTC. It codes for CASMGRAVDNEQFF.

This clone was picked up one time. The chain has TRBV11-3 and TRBJ2-2; 9 bases are a match to TRBD1. This CDR3 has 16 amino acids. The germline V gene encodes CDR1 SGHNT and CDR2 YENEEA. Trimming took 5 bases from V and 1 from J; bases not matched to a gene: 5. CDR3 nucleotide sequence: TGTGCCAGCAGCCCTAGGACAGGGGAGAACACCGGGGAGCTGTTTTTT. As protein: CASSPRTGENTGELFF. Together with reference TRBV11-3 and TRBJ2-2, the CDR3 gives the full variable domain: EAGVVQSPRYKIIEKKQPVAFWCNPISGHNTLYWYLQNLGQGPELLIRYENEEAVDDSQLPKDRFSAERLKGVDSTLKIQPAELGDSAVYLCASSPRTGENTGELFFGEGSRLTVL.

V gene TRBV2 combines with J gene TRBJ1-5; D perhaps matches TRBD1 (5 bases). The CDR3 has 13 residues. Germline values: CDR1 SNHLY, CDR2 FYNNEI. The germline V and J ends were trimmed by 6 bases and 4 bases, with 10 bases remaining between them. CDR3 amino acids: CASRLQGNQPQHF. The CDR3 DNA reads as TGTGCCAGCAGACTTCAGGGAAATCAGCCCCAGCATTTT.

The chain joins TRBV18 to TRBJ1-1; 10 bases align to TRBD1. The CDR3 totals 18 residues. Trimming took 2 bases from V and 1 from J; bases not matched to a gene: 10. Germline V lookup: CDR1 KGHSH, CDR2 LQKENI. The CDR3: CASSPFPGQGLRNTEAFF. The CDR3 bases are TGTGCCAGCTCACCATTTCCGGGACAGGGGTTGAGGAACACTGAAGCTTTCTTT.